These 9 T cell receptor beta chains came from one sample sequenced in a study of PD-L1 blockade in urothelial cancer. Described time point: pretreatment peripheral blood. TCRdb's table, derived via immunoSEQ multiplex PCR, lists solely in-frame clones and lacks some. The table shows under 40,000 clones, with 80% to 90% occurring only once. The sequencing used PBMCs, collected around atezolizumab (anti-PD-L1) treatment. The receptor set was obtained from a man in his 60s with urothelial cancer.

The chain links TRBV28 to TRBJ1-2; perhaps TRBD1 as D (5 bases). Trimming shortened V by 2 bases and J by 5 bases, and 6 bases separated the two germline ends. The length of the CDR3 is 12 residues. Germline V CDR1 and CDR2: MDHEN, SYDVKM. The CDR3 nucleotides read TGTGCCAGCAGTTTACCAGGGTATGGCTACACCTTC. It is translated as CASSLPGYGYTF.

This sequence joins TRBV27 and TRBJ2-3; 7 bases line up with TRBD1. This CDR3 is built from 17 residues. V lost 1 base, J lost 7 bases, and 14 bases stayed unmatched. In germline, CDR1 is MNHEY, CDR2 SMNVEV (reference sequence). The CDR3 region has the DNA TGTGCCAGCAGTTTATATCACCCGACAGGGTCAAGAAATACGCAGTATTTT. It codes for CASSLYHPTGSRNTQYF.

The V and J genes are TRBV7-9 and TRBJ1-2, with 12 bases lining up with TRBD1. The CDR3 covers 17 residues. The ends lost 5 bases at V and 0 bases at J; junction bases unmatched: 7. Germline V lookup: CDR1 SEHNR, CDR2 FQNEAQ (reference sequence). The CDR3 bases are TGTGCCAGCAGCCCCCCGGGACAGGGGGCCACTAACTATGGCTACACCTTC. Encoded protein: CASSPPGQGATNYGYTF.

This chain links TRBV28 with TRBJ1-1; 7 bases map to TRBD1. This CDR3 is built from 16 residues. V lost 5 bases to trimming and J lost 2 bases; unmatched junction nucleotides: 11. Germline CDR1 and CDR2: MDHEN and SYDVKM. The CDR3 coding sequence is TGTGCCAGCAGTCCTCGACAGGGTCCCCTTAACACTGAAGCTTTCTTT. This translates into CASSPRQGPLNTEAFF.

The chain links TRBV9 to TRBJ2-7; 9 bases line up with TRBD1. CDR3 length equals 14 residues. Germline trimming cut 3 bases from V and 2 bases from J; bases unmatched to any gene: 3. Germline V gene data show CDR1 as SGDLS and CDR2 as YYNGEE. CDR3 sequence reads: CASSAGTGTYEQYF. Written as DNA, the CDR3 is TGTGCCAGCAGCGCCGGGACAGGGACCTACGAGCAGTACTTC.

This chain joins TRBV9 and TRBJ1-5; weak D call: TRBD1 (6 bases). Germline CDR1 is SGDLS and CDR2 is YYNGEE. The CDR3 length is 16 residues. V was trimmed by 4 bases and J by 0 bases, leaving 14 bases between them. As DNA, the CDR3 is TGTGCCAGCAGCCCAGAGGGGGGGGGTAGCAATCAGCCCCAGCATTTT. Translation: CASSPEGGGSNQPQHF. Full variable domain (remainder filled in from reference TRBV9 and TRBJ1-5): DSGVTQTPKHLITATGQRVTLRCSPRSGDLSVYWYQQSLDQGLQFLIQYYNGEERAKGNILERFSAQQFPDLHSELNLSSLELGDSALYFCASSPEGGGSNQPQHFGDGTRLSIL.

The rearrangement links TRBV9 to TRBJ1-4; unclear D gene. The length of the CDR3 is 15 residues. Trimming took off 0 bases at V and 0 bases at J, with 6 bases between the two ends. Germline V gene data show CDR1 as SGDLS and CDR2 as YYNGEE. CDR3 nucleotides: TGTGCCAGCAGCGTAGGACGGGCAACTAATGAAAAACTGTTTTTT. It translates to CASSVGRATNEKLFF.

This clone came up a few times. DNA of the CDR3: TGCGCCAGCAGCGGGACGACAGGGACTCAAGAGACCCAGTACTTC. This translates into CASSGTTGTQETQYF. This chain joins TRBV5-1 and TRBJ2-5; maybe TRBD1 (7 bases). Deletions cut 4 bases from V and 2 bases from J, with 15 bases between. The length of the CDR3 is 15 residues. Germline V gives CDR1 SGHRS, CDR2 YFSETQ. The full variable domain, in which reference TRBV5-1 and TRBJ2-5 provide the parts outside the CDR3, is KAGVTQTPRYLIKTRGQQVTLSCSPISGHRSVSWYQQTPGQGLQFLFEYFSETQRNKGNFPGRFSGRQFSNSRSEMNVSTLELGDSALYLCASSGTTGTQETQYFGPGTRLLVL.

This clone was counted between two and nine times. DNA for the CDR3: TGCAGCTCGACAGGCCCCTCGGGAGAGACCCAGTACTTC. It encodes CSSTGPSGETQYF. The chain employs TRBV29-1 and TRBJ2-5; D possibly corresponds to TRBD1 (6 bases). Germline V lookup: CDR1 SQVTM, CDR2 ANQGSEA. V lost 8 bases and J 4 bases, leaving 17 bases between the germline ends. The CDR3 consists of 13 residues.